This passage covers 26 T cell receptor beta chains from one sample sequenced in a study of T-cell reconstitution after alpha-beta-depleted transplantation in children. Unique molecular identifiers were used to barcode this TCRbeta library. TCRdb independently ran MiXCR on the PCR reads; one entry per CDR3 protein. The sample consists of fewer than 700,000 distinct CDR3 sequences, about an eighth of them appearing once. This material consisted of PBMCs, mostly from graft donor cells, taken 360 days after TCRalphabeta/CD19-depleted stem cell transplant. The receptors derive from a male patient younger than 18 who had a stem cell transplant for acute myeloid leukemia, so the T cells may come from the graft donor.

This clonotype came up a few times. The gene calls are TRBV5-1 and TRBJ2-6; D remains unclear. Trimming left V 1 base short and J 6 bases short, with 8 bases between. Looked up from germline, CDR1 is SGHRS and CDR2 is YFSETQ. This CDR3 is built from 14 residues. The DNA of the CDR3 is TGCGCCAGCAGCTTGACTGGGCCGGCCAACGTCCTGACTTTC. Protein sequence: CASSLTGPANVLTF.

Only a few counts were recorded for this clonotype. This sequence joins TRBV4-3 and TRBJ2-3; D perhaps matches TRBD1 (6 bases). The CDR3 runs 16 residues. Germline V gives CDR1 LGHNA, CDR2 YSLEER. V was shortened by 3 bases and J by 7 bases, with 20 bases between the two germline ends. This CDR3 reads CASSHGGWGLFHTQYF. The DNA for the CDR3 is TGCGCCAGCAGCCATGGCGGCTGGGGGCTATTCCATACGCAGTATTTT.

This clonotype was observed a handful of times. The chain has TRBV20-1 and TRBJ2-3, with 12 bases fitting TRBD2. Germline V lookup: CDR1 DFQATT, CDR2 SNEGSKA (reference sequence). Trimming cost V 4 bases and J 5 bases; bases outside gene matches: 7. The CDR3 is 15 amino acids. CDR3 nucleotide sequence: TGCAGTGCTATACTAGCGGGAGGATCTAGAGATACGCAGTATTTT. Translating it yields CSAILAGGSRDTQYF.

This clonotype was observed many times. V and J are TRBV21-1 and TRBJ2-4; TRBD2 is taken as the D call from the table, unchecked against the DNA. TRBV21-1 is a known pseudogene. The CDR3 runs to 16 residues. CDR3 in DNA: TGTGCCAGCAGCAAACTTCGCGGGAGGGCCAAAAACATTCAGTACTTC. Translation gives CASSKLRGRAKNIQYF.

In its sample, this clonotype was seen a few times. The V and J genes are TRBV12-3 or TRBV12-4 and TRBJ2-5; 10 nucleotides match TRBD2. This CDR3 spans 17 amino acids. The V segment lost 3 bases and the J segment 5 bases; nucleotides outside the gene matches: 12. The CDR3 sequence is CASSFGTLGAGGETQYF. CDR3 bases: TGTGCCAGCAGTTTCGGAACCCTCGGAGCGGGAGGGGAGACCCAGTACTTC.

This rearrangement joins TRBV20-1 to TRBJ2-1; TRBD2 agrees at 14 bases. The V segment lost 6 bases and the J segment 8 bases; nucleotides outside the gene matches: 9. The CDR3 totals 15 residues. Germline CDR1 reads DFQATT; CDR2 reads SNEGSKA (reference sequence). As DNA, the CDR3 is TGCAGTGCGGCGACTAGCGGGAGGGCGGGCGATGAGCAGTTCTTC. Its protein product is CSAATSGRAGDEQFF.

V is TRBV28 and J is TRBJ2-7, with a weak D call TRBD1 (5 bases). The V and J ends lost 5 bases and 6 bases respectively, with 20 bases between them. The CDR3 totals 15 residues. The germline gives CDR1 MDHEN, CDR2 SYDVKM. CDR3 bases: TGTGCCAGCAGTCCCCATCTCCAGGGTCGTCCCGAGCAGTACTTC. It translates to CASSPHLQGRPEQYF.

This clonotype was counted between two and nine times. J is TRBJ2-1 and V is TRBV6-2 or TRBV6-3; no definite D call. With 0 bases removed from V and 9 bases from J, the gap between germline ends came to 9 bases. The CDR3 length is 13 residues. Looked up from germline, CDR1 is MNHEY and CDR2 is SVGEGT. CDR3 bases: TGTGCCAGCAGTTACTCCCCCTCCCTTGAGCAGTTCTTC. Its translation: CASSYSPSLEQFF.

This clonotype was detected ten times or more. The chain links TRBV29-1 to TRBJ2-1, with D perhaps TRBD1 or TRBD2 (5 bases each). With 3 bases removed from V and 7 bases from J, the gap between germline ends came to 10 bases. The CDR3 loop spans 12 amino acids. CDR1 is SQVTM and CDR2 is ANQGSEA in the germline V gene. As DNA, the CDR3 is TGCAGCGTTGATGGGGGTGGTAATGAGCAGTTCTTC. Its translation is CSVDGGGNEQFF.

The sample holds a few counts of this clonotype. The CDR3 DNA follows: TGTGCCAGCAGTTTCTACGCGGGAGGTTGGTCTAGCACAGATACGCAGTATTTT. It specifies CASSFYAGGWSSTDTQYF. The V call is TRBV27, the J call TRBJ2-3; 8 bases map to TRBD2. After removal of 3 bases from V and 0 bases from J, the junction contained 11 bases not matched to a gene. The germline V gene encodes CDR1 MNHEY and CDR2 SMNVEV (reference sequence). The CDR3 contains 18 residues.

In this sample, this clonotype turned up many times. At one end the junction does not follow the germline gene, possibly because of a read error. This rearrangement joins TRBV18 to TRBJ1-1; D remains unclear. Germline V gives CDR1 KGHSH, CDR2 LQKENI. The CDR3 is made up of 11 amino acids. The CDR3 region is CASSPGVEAFF. As DNA, the CDR3 is TGTGCCAGCAGCCCCGGGGTAGAGGCCTTCTTC.

The J gene is TRBJ2-7, the V gene TRBV20-1; D remains unclear. Germline CDR1 reads DFQATT; CDR2 reads SNEGSKA (reference sequence). The CDR3 loop spans 12 amino acids. The V gene lost 3 bases and the J gene lost 2 bases, with 8 bases spanning the gap. The CDR3: CSASWGPYEQYF. For the CDR3, the DNA is TGCAGTGCTAGCTGGGGTCCCTACGAGCAGTACTTC.

This clonotype was recorded at least ten times. The chain combines TRBV5-1 with TRBJ2-5; no clear D. Trimming pared 0 bases from V and 5 bases from J, leaving 17 bases between. In germline, CDR1 is SGHRS, CDR2 YFSETQ. This CDR3 contains 16 residues. The CDR3 protein is CASSLAAAWVKETQYF. The CDR3 DNA reads as TGCGCCAGCAGCTTGGCCGCAGCCTGGGTCAAGGAGACCCAGTACTTC.

The V call is TRBV19, the J call TRBJ2-1, with D tentatively TRBD2 (6 bases). V was trimmed by 3 bases and J by 4 bases, leaving 13 bases between them. Germline assignment: CDR1 LNHDA and CDR2 SQIVND (reference sequence). The CDR3 is 15 residues long. CDR3 nucleotide sequence: TGTGCCAGTAGTATGGGGACGAGCGGGTACAATGAGCAGTTCTTC. Protein: CASSMGTSGYNEQFF.

The V call is TRBV6-2 or TRBV6-3, the J call TRBJ2-7; 8 bases are shared with TRBD2. CDR3 length: 16 residues. The ends lost 0 bases at V and 5 bases at J; junction bases unmatched: 9. Germline V CDR1 and CDR2: MNHEY, SVGEGT. The CDR3 region is CASSYSTRGRRNEQYF. CDR3 sequence (DNA): TGTGCCAGCAGTTACTCGACTCGCGGGAGGCGAAACGAGCAGTACTTC.

This clonotype was observed many times. The chain couples TRBV20-1 to TRBJ1-5, with D maybe TRBD1 (5 bases). CDR3 length: 14 amino acids. V gave up 6 bases and J gave up 6 bases, with 18 bases separating them. Per the germline V gene, CDR1 is DFQATT and CDR2 is SNEGSKA (reference sequence). As DNA, the CDR3 is TGCAGTGCCCTACGAGGCGGGGCAGGTCAGCCCCAGCATTTT. Its protein product is CSALRGGAGQPQHF.

This clonotype turned up a few times. The V and J genes are TRBV12-3 or TRBV12-4 and TRBJ2-6; no clear D. The CDR3 consists of 13 residues. V was clipped by 11 bases and J by 0 bases, with 8 bases between them. The CDR3 bases are TGTGCCCAAAAAAGCTCTGGGGCCAACGTCCTGACTTTC. This codes for CAQKSSGANVLTF.

V is TRBV11-2 and J is TRBJ2-5; D is possibly TRBD1 or TRBD2 (5 bases each). The ends were cut back, 2 bases at V and 2 bases at J, with 12 bases in the middle. Per the germline V gene, CDR1 is SGHAT and CDR2 is FQNNGV. The CDR3 spans 15 residues. CDR3 in amino acids: CASSLMGRSQETQYF. DNA of the CDR3: TGTGCCAGCAGCTTAATGGGACGGTCTCAAGAGACCCAGTACTTC.

The chain employs TRBV4-2 and TRBJ2-7, with D hard to call. This CDR3 is 15 amino acids long. CDR1 and CDR2 from the germline V gene are LGHNA and YNFKEQ. V lost 4 bases and J 7 bases, leaving 20 bases between the germline ends. CDR3 DNA sequence: TGTGCCAGCAGCCCCACGAAAGACTGGGTAGGGGAGCAGTACTTC. This gives the protein CASSPTKDWVGEQYF.

This clonotype was seen at least ten times. The chain carries TRBV20-1 and TRBJ2-3; 12 nucleotides align to TRBD1. Germline CDR1 reads DFQATT; CDR2 reads SNEGSKA (reference sequence). This CDR3 spans 15 amino acids. The V and J ends lost 6 bases and 2 bases, in that order; junction bases with no gene match: 6. CDR3 coding DNA: TGCAGTGCAGGGACAGGGGGCAGTCACACAGATACGCAGTATTTT. This encodes CSAGTGGSHTDTQYF.

The genes are TRBV29-1 and TRBJ2-5; TRBD1 is a possible D gene (6 bases). V gave up 6 bases and J gave up 4 bases, with 18 bases separating them. Germline V lookup: CDR1 SQVTM, CDR2 ANQGSEA. This CDR3 region has 14 residues. In nucleotides, the CDR3 is TGCAGCGTGGGAATGACAGGAGCTCTAGAGACCCAGTACTTC. Protein sequence: CSVGMTGALETQYF.

Remarks on this clonotype: Since the CDR3 does not end with the conserved phenylalanine or tryptophan, this likely comes from a read error. The rearrangement uses TRBV7-2 and TRBJ1-1, with D possibly matching TRBD1 (5 bases). The germline V gene encodes CDR1 SGHTA and CDR2 FQGNSA. With 4 bases removed from V and 6 bases from J, the gap between germline ends came to 9 bases. The CDR3 is 12 residues long. CDR3 sequence reads: CASSSGLPEAFC. The CDR3 DNA reads as TGTGCCAGCAGCTCAGGGCTGCCTGAAGCTTTCTGT.

The V and J genes are TRBV6-5 and TRBJ2-7; 7 bases align to TRBD1. V trimming: 0 bases; J trimming: 3 bases; junction bases outside the gene matches: 2. The CDR3 length is 14 residues. Germline CDR1 MNHEY, CDR2 SVGAGI. CDR3 loop: CASSYSTGFYEQYF. The CDR3 region has the DNA TGTGCCAGCAGTTACTCGACAGGGTTCTACGAGCAGTACTTC.

This clonotype was counted between two and nine times. This sequence joins TRBV20-1 and TRBJ2-2, with a weak D call TRBD2 (7 bases). CDR1 is DFQATT and CDR2 is SNEGSKA in the germline V gene (reference sequence). CDR3 size: 15 residues. V lost 3 bases to trimming and J lost 6 bases, with 17 bases between them. The CDR3 sequence is CSASPGAGAAGELFF. As DNA, the CDR3 is TGCAGTGCTAGTCCAGGGGCGGGGGCAGCCGGGGAGCTGTTTTTT.

In this sample, this clonotype turned up many times. The V gene is TRBV12-3 or TRBV12-4, the J gene TRBJ1-4; 10 bases fit TRBD1. V dropped 3 bases and J dropped 11; count of bases not matched to a gene: 6. This CDR3 is built from 14 residues. CDR3 nucleotides: TGTGCCAGCAGTTTTGGGGACAGGGGAGGGAAACTGTTTTTT. Protein: CASSFGDRGGKLFF.

The chain couples TRBV9 to TRBJ2-1, with 9 positions matching TRBD2. The CDR3 consists of 15 residues. V was pared by 1 base and J by 9 bases, with 8 bases of the junction left unmatched. Germline CDR1 reads SGDLS; CDR2 reads YYNGEE. CDR3 bases: TGTGCCAGCAGCGTATTCTTAGCGGGAGTGAGTGAGCAGTTCTTC. Translation gives CASSVFLAGVSEQFF. The full variable domain, completed using reference TRBV9 and TRBJ2-1, is DSGVTQTPKHLITATGQRVTLRCSPRSGDLSVYWYQQSLDQGLQFLIQYYNGEERAKGNILERFSAQQFPDLHSELNLSSLELGDSALYFCASSVFLAGVSEQFFGPGTRLTVL.